The 18 T cell receptor beta chains below all came from one sample that was sequenced in a study of blood T cell repertoires in COVID-19. Produced via immunoSEQ multiplex PCR; TCRdb's table is partial and in-frame only. The sample has about 220,000 clones, around 83% seen once. Sequences were obtained from peripheral blood. The receptors come from a man aged 50 to 59 with active or convalescent COVID-19.

The chain is built from TRBV18 and TRBJ2-3; D perhaps matches TRBD1 (5 bases). Trimming removed 2 bases at V and 3 bases at J, with 12 bases between. Germline lookup yields CDR1 KGHSH and CDR2 LQKENI. The CDR3 contains 15 residues. The CDR3 reads CASSPRDRVTDTQYF. The CDR3 DNA follows: TGTGCCAGCTCACCAAGAGACAGAGTAACAGATACGCAGTATTTT.

The gene calls are TRBV9 and TRBJ2-2; D uncertain. V was cut by 0 bases and J by 4 bases, with 10 bases left in between. The V gene's germline CDR1 is SGDLS and CDR2 YYNGEE. This CDR3 is 15 amino acids long. The CDR3 sequence is CASSVAISFTGELFF. CDR3 bases: TGTGCCAGCAGCGTAGCTATAAGTTTCACCGGGGAGCTGTTTTTT.

The chain uses TRBV18 and TRBJ1-3; D possibly corresponds to TRBD1 (6 bases). The CDR3 extends over 18 amino acids. Trimming removed 5 bases from V and 0 bases from J, with 20 bases in between. Germline assignment: CDR1 KGHSH and CDR2 LQKENI. The CDR3 DNA reads TGTGCCAGCTCATCCACAGGGCCCCCTTCACCCTCTGGAAACACCATATATTTT. Translation gives CASSSTGPPSPSGNTIYF. Full variable domain (remainder filled in from reference TRBV18 and TRBJ1-3): NAGVMQNPRHLVRRRGQEARLRCSPMKGHSHVYWYRQLPEEGLKFMVYLQKENIIDESGMPKERFSAEFPKEGPSILRIQQVVRGDSAAYFCASSSTGPPSPSGNTIYFGEGSWLTVV.

The chain links TRBV28 to TRBJ1-1, with unresolved D. The CDR3 extends over 18 amino acids. V dropped 4 bases and J dropped 1 base, with 22 bases sitting between them. Germline CDR1 reads MDHEN; CDR2 reads SYDVKM. For the CDR3, the DNA is TGTGCCAGCAGTTCCGACGCGAAGAGGGCGGCAGGGAACACTGAAGCTTTCTTT. As protein: CASSSDAKRAAGNTEAFF. The variable domain in full, completed from reference TRBV28 and TRBJ1-1, reads DVKVTQSSRYLVKRTGEKVFLECVQDMDHENMFWYRQDPGLGLRLIYFSYDVKMKEKGDIPEGYSVSREKKERFSLILESASTNQTSMYLCASSSDAKRAAGNTEAFFGQGTRLTVV.

This clone was seen only once. The chain uses TRBV4-1 and TRBJ2-3; 9 nucleotides line up with TRBD2. The CDR3 runs to 17 residues. Germline V gives CDR1 MGHRA, CDR2 YSYEKL. The V segment lost 1 base and the J segment 0 bases; nucleotides outside the gene matches: 5. The DNA of the CDR3 is TGCGCCAGCAGCCAAGGATCTAGCGGGACTAGCACAGATACGCAGTATTTT. This translates into CASSQGSSGTSTDTQYF.

This chain uses TRBV6-2 or TRBV6-3 with TRBJ2-5; tentatively, D is TRBD2 (6 bases). The CDR3 extends over 18 amino acids. Germline V gives CDR1 MNHEY, CDR2 SVGEGT. Trimming shortened V by 6 bases and J by 4 bases, and 27 bases separated the two germline ends. The CDR3 protein is CASSQFPFGPGGPETQYF. CDR3 nucleotide sequence: TGTGCCAGCAGCCAATTCCCCTTTGGCCCAGGAGGGCCAGAGACCCAGTACTTC.

This chain connects TRBV7-9 to TRBJ2-5; 8 bases are shared with TRBD2. The germline gives CDR1 SEHNR, CDR2 FQNEAQ (reference sequence). Trimming cost V 7 bases and J 5 bases; bases outside gene matches: 3. This CDR3 is built from 12 residues. The CDR3 DNA reads TGTGCCAGCACCTCTAGCGGGGAGACCCAGTACTTC. Amino acids: CASTSSGETQYF. Supplemented by reference TRBV7-9 and TRBJ2-5, the full variable domain reads DTGVSQNPRHKITKRGQNVTFRCDPISEHNRLYWYRQTLGQGPEFLTYFQNEAQLEKSRLLSDRFSAERPKGSFSTLEIQRTEQGDSAMYLCASTSSGETQYFGPGTRLLVL.

The chain couples TRBV11-2 to TRBJ2-3; perhaps TRBD1 as D (6 bases). Germline lookup yields CDR1 SGHAT and CDR2 FQNNGV. This CDR3 is 17 amino acids long. V shed 5 bases and J shed 0 bases, with 18 bases lying between them. The CDR3: CASSRWTVTASTDTQYF. The CDR3 DNA reads TGTGCCAGCAGCCGGTGGACAGTTACGGCTAGCACAGATACGCAGTATTTT.

This clone was observed a few times. This rearrangement joins TRBV5-6 to TRBJ2-1, with D perhaps TRBD1 (6 bases). V was shortened by 0 bases and J by 7 bases, with 17 bases between the two germline ends. Germline V gene sequence: CDR1 SGHDT, CDR2 YYEEEE. The CDR3 has 16 residues. CDR3 amino acids: CASSLVGRGVLNEQFF. The CDR3 nucleotides read TGTGCCAGCAGCTTGGTGGGCAGGGGAGTACTGAATGAGCAGTTCTTC.

The CDR3 DNA follows: TGCGCCAGCAGCTGGGGGACAGGGCCCCAAACCTACGAGCAGTACTTC. Translation: CASSWGTGPQTYEQYF. The chain employs TRBV5-1 and TRBJ2-7; 9 positions match TRBD1. Germline CDR1 and CDR2: SGHRS and YFSETQ. V shed 3 bases, J shed 2 bases, and the junction held 9 bases outside the gene matches. This CDR3 spans 16 amino acids.

This chain links TRBV28 with TRBJ1-5; a weak D match, TRBD1 (6 bases). Germline CDR1 and CDR2: MDHEN and SYDVKM. The CDR3 length is 14 residues. V lost 7 bases to trimming and J lost 0 bases, with 10 bases between them. In DNA form, the CDR3 reads TGTGCCAGCACCCAAGGGGGTAGCAATCAGCCCCAGCATTTT. It translates to CASTQGGSNQPQHF.

The chain is built from TRBV3-1 (or the pseudogene TRBV3-2) and TRBJ1-2, with TRBD1 matching 7 bases. The ends lost 2 bases at V and 0 bases at J; junction bases unmatched: 6. The germline V gene encodes CDR1 LGHDT and CDR2 YNNKEL (reference sequence). The CDR3 is 16 residues long. Here the CDR3 reads CASSQSDRAPNYGYTF. The DNA of the CDR3 is TGTGCCAGCAGCCAATCTGACAGGGCCCCTAACTATGGCTACACCTTC.

The V call is TRBV2, the J call TRBJ2-3; the D is unclear. The CDR3 runs to 11 residues. Trimming took 5 bases from V and 6 from J, leaving 6 bases between them. CDR1 SNHLY and CDR2 FYNNEI come from the germline V gene. CDR3 sequence (DNA): TGTGCCAGCAGTCCCTTCGATACGCAGTATTTT. Translating it yields CASSPFDTQYF. Full variable domain (rest looked up from reference TRBV2 and TRBJ2-3): EPEVTQTPSHQVTQMGQEVILRCVPISNHLYFYWYRQILGQKVEFLVSFYNNEISEKSEIFDDQFSVERPDGSNFTLKIRSTKLEDSAMYFCASSPFDTQYFGPGTRLTVL.

The V and J genes are TRBV14 and TRBJ2-3, with D possibly being TRBD2 (5 bases). V was cut by 1 base and J by 3 bases, with 11 bases left in between. Germline values: CDR1 SGHDN, CDR2 FVKESK. The CDR3 covers 15 residues. Written as DNA, the CDR3 is TGTGCCAGCAGCCAAGTGTCGGGGTTGACAGATACGCAGTATTTT. It specifies CASSQVSGLTDTQYF. The full variable domain, completed using reference TRBV14 and TRBJ2-3, is EAGVTQFPSHSVIEKGQTVTLRCDPISGHDNLYWYRRVMGKEIKFLLHFVKESKQDESGMPNNRFLAERTGGTYSTLKVQPAELEDSGVYFCASSQVSGLTDTQYFGPGTRLTVL.

This chain joins TRBV7-3 and TRBJ2-5; D is perhaps TRBD2 (7 bases). The CDR3 loop spans 15 amino acids. The V gene's germline CDR1 is SGHTA and CDR2 FQGTGA. V lost 5 bases and J lost 1, with 14 bases in between. CDR3 bases: TGTGCCAGCAGCCCAAGGGGGGGTCTCCAAGAGACCCAGTACTTC. It codes for CASSPRGGLQETQYF. The full variable domain, in which reference TRBV7-3 and TRBJ2-5 provide the parts outside the CDR3, is GAGVSQTPSNKVTEKGKYVELRCDPISGHTALYWYRQSLGQGPEFLIYFQGTGAADDSGLPNDRFFAVRPEGSVSTLKIQRTERGDSAVYLCASSPRGGLQETQYFGPGTRLLVL.

Here the CDR3 reads CASSIGDRRSPQHF. CDR3 nucleotides: TGTGCCAGTAGTATAGGCGACAGGCGATCGCCCCAGCATTTT. The V gene is TRBV19, the J gene TRBJ1-5, with D possibly TRBD1 on 6 matching bases. V lost 1 base to trimming and J lost 9 bases, with 13 bases between them. Germline CDR1 LNHDA, CDR2 SQIVND (reference sequence). This CDR3 comprises 14 residues. The full variable domain, its missing parts supplied by reference TRBV19 and TRBJ1-5, is DGGITQSPKYLFRKEGQNVTLSCEQNLNHDAMYWYRQDPGQGLRLIYYSQIVNDFQKGDIAEGYSVSREKKESFPLTVTSAQKNPTAFYLCASSIGDRRSPQHFGDGTRLSIL.

The chain joins TRBV29-1 to TRBJ2-5; 9 positions agree with TRBD1. The V gene end was trimmed by 3 bases and the J gene end by 4 bases; junction bases not matched to a gene: 6. Germline V gives CDR1 SQVTM, CDR2 ANQGSEA. This CDR3 region has 14 residues. The CDR3: CSVEGSTGGETQYF. The CDR3 nucleotides are TGCAGCGTTGAGGGGTCGACAGGGGGAGAGACCCAGTACTTC.

The chain carries TRBV11-2 and TRBJ1-1; TRBD1 matches at 9 bases. V lost 3 bases, J lost 9 bases, and 8 bases stayed unmatched. CDR3 size: 14 residues. Germline loops: CDR1 SGHAT, CDR2 FQNNGV. In nucleotides, the CDR3 is TGTGCCAGCAGCTTCCCCGGGACAGGGAACAAAGCTTTCTTT. Protein sequence: CASSFPGTGNKAFF.